Listed below are T cell receptor beta chains from one sample, sequenced in a study of PD-1 blockade in classical Hodgkin lymphoma. The repertoire was sequenced with immunoSEQ multiplex PCR; TCRdb's copy has only in-frame clones and lacks some. The sample includes around 30,000 clones, 75% to 90% of them seen just once. Sequenced input: CD4+ T cells from blood. The source is a human donor with classical Hodgkin lymphoma. The CDR3 runs from the conserved cysteine through the conserved F or W. The D gene is left open where the match is weak. Size tells how often a clone was seen (once, few, many) or the class of an expanded clone, and some rows leave it out.

clone size,J gene,V gene,D gene,CDR3 protein,CDR3 DNA
.,TRBJ1-5,TRBV18,TRBD1,CASSPGQGERPQHF,TGTGCCAGCTCACCAGGACAGGGGGAGAGGCCCCAGCATTTT
.,TRBJ1-2,TRBV10-2,TRBD1,CASSPDRGQKYTF,TGCGCCAGCAGCCCGGACAGGGGGCAGAAGTACACCTTC
.,TRBJ1-5,TRBV7-7,.,CASSLNENQPQHF,TGTGCCAGCAGCTTAAACGAGAATCAGCCCCAGCATTTT
.,TRBJ2-2,TRBV5-4,TRBD2,CASSIDPGGRTGELFF,TGTGCCAGCAGCATCGACCCGGGAGGAAGGACCGGGGAGCTGTTTTTT
.,TRBJ2-3,TRBV7-2,.,CASSSRADTQYF,TGTGCCAGCAGCTCGAGAGCAGATACGCAGTATTTT
.,TRBJ1-2,TRBV6-5,.,CASSSLVGRAYGYTF,TGTGCCAGCAGTTCTCTTGTGGGACGGGCCTATGGCTACACCTTC
.,TRBJ1-2,TRBV19,.,CATRGRGYGYTF,TGTGCCACCAGGGGCCGGGGCTATGGCTACACCTTC
.,TRBJ2-7,TRBV6-6,.,CASSYRGGTYEQYF,TGTGCCAGCAGTTACCGGGGTGGGACCTACGAGCAGTACTTC
once,TRBJ2-7,TRBV6-4,.,CASSLTSTGEQYF,TGTGCCAGCAGCCTCACCTCTACGGGGGAGCAGTACTTC
.,TRBJ1-1,TRBV6-5,TRBD1,CASLRGRGGTEAFF,TGTGCCAGCCTAAGGGGCAGGGGGGGAACTGAAGCTTTCTTT
.,TRBJ1-2,TRBV9,TRBD1,CASSGQTGTVDYGYTF,TGTGCCAGCAGCGGACAGACAGGGACGGTTGACTATGGCTACACCTTC
few,TRBJ2-4,TRBV15,.,CATSRDGRGKDIQYF,TGTGCCACCAGCAGGGACGGACGAGGGAAGGACATTCAGTACTTC
.,TRBJ2-3,TRBV29-1,.,CSVEWFADTQYF,TGCAGCGTTGAGTGGTTTGCAGATACGCAGTATTTT
.,TRBJ2-2,TRBV15,TRBD2,CATSRDPFTSGGMNTGELFF,TGTGCCACCAGCAGAGATCCTTTTACTAGCGGGGGGATGAACACCGGGGAGCTGTTTTTT
.,TRBJ1-1,TRBV28,.,CASSSPENEAFF,TGTGCCAGCAGTTCCCCCGAAAATGAAGCTTTCTTT
.,TRBJ1-1,TRBV30,.,CAWTPPPGGTEAFF,TGTGCCTGGACCCCCCCGCCGGGGGGGACTGAAGCTTTCTTT
.,TRBJ2-5,TRBV13,TRBD2,CASSLPAGEGQETQYF,TGTGCCAGCAGCCTCCCCGCGGGAGAGGGTCAAGAGACCCAGTACTTC
.,TRBJ2-5,TRBV6-5,TRBD1,CASSDRGPPETQYF,TGTGCCAGCAGTGACAGGGGCCCGCCGGAGACCCAGTACTTC